One sample yielded the 22 T cell receptor beta chains listed below, sequenced in a study of T cells after yellow fever vaccination. TCRdb redid the calling of the 5' RACE reads with MiXCR, one entry per CDR3 protein. The sample includes 300,000 or so distinct CDR3 sequences, almost 4% seen only once; the top ten take approximately 25%. The material sequenced was PBMCs, taken 5 days after the yellow fever booster vaccination. These receptors all come from a young man who received the YFV17D yellow fever vaccine.

Ten or more counts support this clonotype. V usage is TRBV9 and J usage is TRBJ2-1; D is undetermined. V lost 0 bases and J 7 bases, leaving 8 bases between the germline ends. Germline-derived CDR1 and CDR2 are SGDLS and YYNGEE. The CDR3 is 13 amino acids. The chain's CDR3 is CASSVVERNEQFF. As DNA, the CDR3 is TGTGCCAGCAGCGTAGTGGAAAGAAATGAGCAGTTCTTC.

This clonotype appeared a few times. The chain has TRBV27 and TRBJ2-1; D ambiguous. From germline, CDR1 is MNHEY and CDR2 SMNVEV (reference sequence). V shed 3 bases and J shed 8 bases, with 17 bases lying between them. This CDR3 spans 15 amino acids. The CDR3 sequence is CASSFSGPPGDEQFF. The DNA for the CDR3 is TGTGCCAGCAGTTTTTCGGGTCCCCCGGGCGATGAGCAGTTCTTC.

This clonotype has a handful of counts. The V call is TRBV9, the J call TRBJ1-4, with 9 bases matching TRBD1. V lost 3 bases, J lost 7 bases, and 4 bases stayed unmatched. Germline V gives CDR1 SGDLS, CDR2 YYNGEE. This CDR3 region has 14 residues. CDR3 in amino acids: CASSATGGREKLFF. The CDR3 DNA is TGTGCCAGCAGCGCGACAGGGGGTCGTGAAAAACTGTTTTTT.

This clonotype appeared many times. The rearrangement uses TRBV5-1 and TRBJ2-7; 7 nucleotides line up with TRBD1. Germline CDR1 reads SGHRS; CDR2 reads YFSETQ. The junction had 6 bases not matched to a gene; V was cut back by 4 bases and J by 2 bases. The CDR3 totals 14 residues. CDR3 amino acids: CASSQPGQTYEQYF. CDR3 bases: TGCGCCAGCAGCCAACCGGGACAGACCTACGAGCAGTACTTC.

This clonotype was seen a handful of times. The chain couples TRBV24-1 to TRBJ2-3, with D tentatively TRBD1 (5 bases). Germline-derived CDR1 and CDR2 are KGHDR and SFDVKD. Trimming shortened V by 7 bases and J by 2 bases, and 12 bases separated the two germline ends. The CDR3 spans 14 residues. The DNA for the CDR3 is TGTGCCACCAGGGGGCGGTTATTCACAGATACGCAGTATTTT. Translating gives CATRGRLFTDTQYF.

This clonotype was picked up a small number of times. This sequence joins TRBV5-4 and TRBJ1-2; D uncertain. The V end was cut by 0 bases, the J end by 9 bases, with 9 bases between. The germline V gene has CDR1 SGHNT and CDR2 YYREEE (reference sequence). CDR3 length: 12 residues. This chain's CDR3 is CASSLDSFSYTF. The DNA for the CDR3 is TGTGCCAGCAGCTTGGACAGCTTCAGCTACACCTTC.

J is TRBJ1-1 and V is TRBV7-3, with D unclear. The germline V and J ends were trimmed by 1 base and 1 base, with 10 bases remaining between them. This CDR3 contains 15 residues. Germline V lookup: CDR1 SGHTA, CDR2 FQGTGA. CDR3 nucleotides: TGTGCCAGCAGCTTAATATCCGCCACGAACACTGAAGCTTTCTTT. Translated, it gives CASSLISATNTEAFF.

Of note for this clonotype: A much bigger clone sits one base away, suggesting this may be a read error. The J gene is TRBJ1-3, the V gene TRBV5-1; D is ambiguous. Trimming cost V 2 bases and J 4 bases, with 10 bases left between them. The CDR3 covers 14 residues. Looked up from germline, CDR1 is SGHRS and CDR2 is YFSETQ. Written as DNA, the CDR3 is TGCGCCAGCAGCTTTAGGACGGGGGGAAACACCATATATTTT. It is translated as CASSFRTGGNTIYF.

The sample holds many counts of this clonotype. The chain combines TRBV10-3 with TRBJ2-5; TRBD1 agrees at 7 bases. After removal of 1 base from V and 5 bases from J, the junction contained 10 bases not matched to a gene. This CDR3 is 16 amino acids long. Germline V gene lookup returns CDR1 ENHRY and CDR2 SYGVKD. The CDR3 protein is CAISEFSGTVRETQYF. The CDR3 DNA reads TGTGCCATCAGTGAGTTCTCCGGGACAGTAAGGGAGACCCAGTACTTC.

As to this clonotype: The junction departs from the called germline gene at one end, perhaps through a read error. The DNA of the CDR3 is TGTGCCAGCAGCCAAGATGCCCGGACGGCCTTT. This sequence encodes CASSQDARTAF. The chain couples TRBV3-1 to TRBJ1-1; D uncertain. The CDR3 has 11 residues. Germline CDR1 and CDR2: LGHDT and YNNKEL (reference sequence).

This clonotype was detected only a few times. CDR3 loop: CASRLHGQGGYGYTF. The CDR3 DNA reads as TGTGCCAGCAGACTACACGGACAGGGAGGCTATGGCTACACCTTC. This chain uses TRBV7-2 with TRBJ1-2, with 8 positions matching TRBD1. The V gene's germline CDR1 is SGHTA and CDR2 FQGNSA. The CDR3 has 15 residues. Trimming at V came to 6 bases and at J to 4 bases, leaving 10 bases not matched to a gene.

The rearrangement uses TRBV6-2 or TRBV6-3 and TRBJ1-5, with TRBD1 matching over 7 bases. The germline V gene has CDR1 MNHEY and CDR2 SVGEGT. CDR3 length: 19 amino acids. V gave up 6 bases and J gave up 0 bases; unmatched junction bases: 17. As DNA, the CDR3 is TGTGCCAGCAGCTTGGACCGGGACAGAAGTGACTTTAGCAATCAGCCCCAGCATTTT. This codes for CASSLDRDRSDFSNQPQHF.

This clonotype was seen a handful of times. The chain combines TRBV5-1 with TRBJ1-3; 7 bases are shared with TRBD1. The CDR3 contains 14 residues. V was pared by 3 bases and J by 2 bases, with 2 bases of the junction left unmatched. Germline CDR1 reads SGHRS; CDR2 reads YFSETQ. CDR3 residues: CASSSGTAGNTIYF. In nucleotides, the CDR3 is TGCGCCAGCAGCTCGGGGACAGCTGGAAACACCATATATTTT.

The sample holds one count of this clonotype. The chain recombines TRBV5-1 with TRBJ2-1, with D possibly being TRBD1 (6 bases). V was pared by 0 bases and J by 6 bases, with 16 bases between. In germline, CDR1 is SGHRS, CDR2 YFSETQ. The CDR3 totals 16 residues. CDR3 nucleotide sequence: TGCGCCAGCAGCTTGGTTGGGGGCGAGAGGGGCAATGAGCAGTTCTTC. Protein product: CASSLVGGERGNEQFF.

The sample holds many counts of this clonotype. V usage is TRBV5-1 and J usage is TRBJ2-3; D may be TRBD1 or TRBD2 (5 bases each). Per the germline V gene, CDR1 is SGHRS and CDR2 is YFSETQ. V lost 4 bases to trimming and J lost 6 bases, with 15 bases between them. The CDR3 is 14 amino acids. The CDR3 here is CASSTGLREDTQYF. The CDR3 DNA sequence: TGCGCCAGCAGCACAGGACTTAGGGAGGATACGCAGTATTTT.

This clonotype was found a few times. V and J are TRBV5-5 and TRBJ2-1, with a tentative D call TRBD1 (5 bases). The V end lost 2 bases, the J end lost 2 bases, and 8 bases lay between the germline ends. This CDR3 region has 14 residues. Germline V gives CDR1 SGHKS, CDR2 YYEKEE (reference sequence). CDR3 in amino acids: CASSFSGTYNEQFF. The CDR3 coding sequence is TGTGCCAGCAGCTTTTCAGGGACCTACAATGAGCAGTTCTTC. Full variable domain (rest looked up from reference TRBV5-5 and TRBJ2-1): DAGVTQSPTHLIKTRGQQVTLRCSPISGHKSVSWYQQVLGQGPQFIFQYYEKEERGRGNFPDRFSARQFPNYSSELNVNALLLGDSALYLCASSFSGTYNEQFFGPGTRLTVL.

This chain joins TRBV7-8 and TRBJ2-5, with 10 bases lining up with TRBD1. Trimming removed 4 bases from V and 4 bases from J; junction bases left unmatched: 9. The germline V gene has CDR1 SGHVS and CDR2 FQNEAQ. This CDR3 spans 16 amino acids. The CDR3 nucleotides read TGTGCCAGCAGCTCCCTCCAGGACAGGGGGGGAGAGACCCAGTACTTC. It specifies CASSSLQDRGGETQYF.

The chain has TRBV28 and TRBJ1-5; possible D gene TRBD1, 6 bases. The ends were cut back, 2 bases at V and 6 bases at J, with 14 bases in the middle. The CDR3 covers 15 residues. Germline values: CDR1 MDHEN, CDR2 SYDVKM. CDR3 in amino acids: CASSLLQGLGQPQHF. In nucleotides, the CDR3 is TGTGCCAGCAGTTTACTGCAGGGGCTAGGTCAGCCCCAGCATTTT.

In this sample, this clonotype turned up a few times. The chain joins TRBV7-2 to TRBJ2-6; D remains unclear. Trimming shortened V by 1 base and J by 6 bases, and 7 bases separated the two germline ends. CDR1 is SGHTA, CDR2 FQGNSA, per germline. The CDR3 length is 14 residues. The CDR3 loop is CASSLVWEANVLTF. The CDR3 DNA follows: TGTGCCAGCAGCTTAGTTTGGGAGGCCAACGTCCTGACTTTC.

This clonotype occurred a few times. V is TRBV15 and J is TRBJ1-1; 8 bases are shared with TRBD1. The CDR3 loop spans 13 amino acids. V shed 5 bases, J shed 7 bases, and the junction held 6 bases outside the gene matches. The V gene's germline CDR1 is LNHNV and CDR2 YYDKDF (reference sequence). The CDR3 protein is CATSDRGDGEAFF. The CDR3 region has the DNA TGTGCCACCAGCGACAGGGGCGATGGTGAAGCTTTCTTT.

This clonotype occurred many times. This chain joins TRBV5-1 and TRBJ1-2, with TRBD1 identical over 8 bases. Germline CDR1 SGHRS, CDR2 YFSETQ. The CDR3 is 16 amino acids. V dropped 4 bases and J dropped 1; count of bases not matched to a gene: 9. CDR3 nucleotide sequence: TGCGCCAGCAGCCCGGGGACAGGTGACTTTAACTATGGCTACACCTTC. Amino acids: CASSPGTGDFNYGYTF.

There are a few counts of this clonotype. V and J are TRBV5-6 and TRBJ2-4, with D possibly being TRBD1 (6 bases). Trimming removed 4 bases from V and 3 bases from J, with 17 bases in between. The CDR3 consists of 16 residues. Germline V lookup: CDR1 SGHDT, CDR2 YYEEEE. The DNA of the CDR3 is TGTGCCAGCAGCCTATACAGGGCAGGGGACAAAAACATTCAGTACTTC. Translating gives CASSLYRAGDKNIQYF.